This TCR beta chain was sequenced in a study of graft-versus-host responses after intestinal transplantation. Study as a whole: Recipients had transplants, and these were multivisceral, liver-intestinal, or isolated intestinal.

Note on this clone: The antigen is not known.

Sequencing was performed with immunoSEQ multiplex PCR; in TCRdb, only in-frame clones are kept and a portion is missing. Of fewer than 120,000 clones listed, 80% to 95% were seen once; the top ten hold roughly 0.5%. General study points: Analysis identified GvH clones in recipient marrow, with some appearing first in ileum or blood. Maximum circulating GvH clone levels tracked with early post-transplant HvG decreases.

Germline CDR1 and CDR2: SNHLY and FYNNEI. The trim removed 2 bases at V and 5 bases at J, leaving 4 bases unmatched. This CDR3 spans 15 amino acids. The source of this sequence is a human donor who received an intestinal transplant. The rearrangement links TRBV2 to TRBJ2-1; the match to TRBD2 covers 9 bases. Here the sequenced sample was unstimulated CD8+ T cells sorted from spleen or lymph node cells, taken before intestinal transplant. The CDR3: CASSESGRTDNEQFF. CDR3 sequence (DNA): TGTGCCAGCAGTGAAAGCGGGAGGACCGACAATGAGCAGTTCTTC. The full variable domain, its missing parts supplied by reference TRBV2 and TRBJ2-1, is EPEVTQTPSHQVTQMGQEVILRCVPISNHLYFYWYRQILGQKVEFLVSFYNNEISEKSEIFDDQFSVERPDGSNFTLKIRSTKLEDSAMYFCASSESGRTDNEQFFGPGTRLTVL.